The clone carrying this T cell receptor (beta chain) came up a few times. The antigen is unknown. Between the trimmed V and J ends, which lost 3 bases and 8 bases, there was a span of 14 bases. CDR1 and CDR2 from the germline V gene are MNHEY and SVGEGT. CDR3 size: 14 residues. This record belongs to a study of T-cell memory formation after mild COVID-19. Study observations and caveats: Detection of some responders pre-infection suggested pre-existing cross-reactive memory T cells participated.

With constant-segment primers, 5'RACE yielded cDNA libraries of TCR alpha and TCR beta that carried sample barcodes and UMIs. TCRdb itself ran the 5' RACE reads through MiXCR, one entry per CDR3 protein. The sample holds around 300,000 distinct CDR3 sequences, less than 20% seen once. V gene TRBV6-2 or TRBV6-3 combines with J gene TRBJ2-1; possible D gene TRBD1, 6 bases. What was sequenced was PBMCs or a T cell subset sorted from them (not recorded which). The receptor was derived from a man aged 18 to 35 who had mild COVID-19 (a few samples of this study predate the infection). Cell type and time point are not known. The CDR3 sequence: CASSYRQGFDEQFF. The CDR3 DNA follows: TGTGCCAGCAGTTATAGGCAGGGGTTCGATGAGCAGTTCTTC.